What follows are 30 T cell receptor beta chains derived from one specimen sequenced in a study of human T cells and chemical hapten exposure. TCRdb recomputed calls from the RACE reads with MiXCR, one row per CDR3 protein. Of 55,000 to 85,000 distinct CDR3 sequences in the sample, around 9.5% are singletons; the top ten hold roughly 3.3%. Time point indicated: patch test 1, 2 weeks after DPC sensitization. Treatment here: therapeutic diphenylcyclopropenone sensitization with weekly scalp DPC. Sequencing used whole blood, obtained in connection with sensitization to the hapten diphenylcyclopropenone (DPC). These receptors came from a woman in her 40s with alopecia areata. Some clones in this sample may be carry-over from other donors' samples.

This clonotype appeared many times. J is TRBJ1-3 and V is TRBV7-8, with 9 bases matching TRBD1. CDR1 is SGHVS, CDR2 FQNEAQ, per germline. V dropped 0 bases and J dropped 3; count of bases not matched to a gene: 3. There are 16 residues in the CDR3. The CDR3 region is CASSLADRGYGNTIYF. Here the CDR3 DNA reads TGTGCCAGCAGCTTAGCGGACAGGGGCTATGGAAACACCATATATTTT.

This clonotype was seen ten or more times. The rearrangement joins TRBV5-1 to TRBJ2-5; TRBD2 matches at 9 bases. The length of the CDR3 is 15 residues. Trimming at V came to 6 bases and at J to 2 bases, leaving 8 bases not matched to a gene. From germline, CDR1 is SGHRS and CDR2 YFSETQ. This chain's CDR3 is CASTSWSGGQETQYF. CDR3 DNA: TGCGCCAGCACCTCCTGGAGCGGGGGGCAAGAGACCCAGTACTTC.

This clonotype was observed a few times. V gene TRBV27 combines with J gene TRBJ1-2; perhaps TRBD1 as D (5 bases). This CDR3 spans 13 amino acids. Germline-derived CDR1 and CDR2 are MNHEY and SMNVEV (reference sequence). V shed 6 bases and J shed 4 bases, with 12 bases lying between them. As DNA, the CDR3 is TGTGCCAGCAGCGCGGGGGGGACCTATGGCTACACCTTC. Residues: CASSAGGTYGYTF.

This clonotype showed up just a few times. The CDR3 spells CASSFADYYGYTF. CDR3 DNA: TGTGCCAGCAGCTTCGCGGATTACTATGGCTACACCTTC. The chain uses TRBV7-8 and TRBJ1-2; no definite D call. The ends were cut back, 3 bases at V and 3 bases at J, with 8 bases in the middle. CDR1 and CDR2 from the germline V gene are SGHVS and FQNEAQ. This CDR3 spans 13 amino acids.

This clonotype was counted many times. The chain is built from TRBV11-1 and TRBJ2-3, with 7 bases lining up with TRBD1. There are 15 residues in the CDR3. CDR1 is SGHAT, CDR2 FQDESV, per germline (reference sequence). The J segment lost 7 bases and the V segment lost 2 bases, leaving 9 bases of the junction unmatched. CDR3: CASSLLGQRVNTQYF. CDR3 DNA sequence: TGTGCCAGCAGCTTATTGGGACAGAGGGTAAATACGCAGTATTTT. The entire variable domain, with the rest obtained from reference TRBV11-1 and TRBJ2-3, is as follows: EAEVAQSPRYKITEKSQAVAFWCDPISGHATLYWYRQILGQGPELLVQFQDESVVDDSQLPKDRFSAERLKGVDSTLKIQPAELGDSAMYLCASSLLGQRVNTQYFGPGTRLTVL.

At least ten counts were recorded for this clonotype. V is TRBV7-2 and J is TRBJ2-5, with a weak D call TRBD2 (6 bases). The germline V gene has CDR1 SGHTA and CDR2 FQGNSA. With 5 bases removed from V and 5 bases from J, the gap between germline ends came to 12 bases. The CDR3 has 13 amino acids. The CDR3 sequence is CASSRKGRETQYF. The CDR3 DNA is TGTGCCAGCAGCCGAAAGGGGAGGGAGACCCAGTACTTC. The variable domain in full, with the rest retrieved from reference TRBV7-2 and TRBJ2-5, is GAGVSQSPSNKVTEKGKDVELRCDPISGHTALYWYRQSLGQGLEFLIYFQGNSAPDKSGLPSDRFSAERTGGSVSTLTIQRTQQEDSAVYLCASSRKGRETQYFGPGTRLLVL.

The chain has TRBV5-1 and TRBJ1-4; 7 nucleotides line up with TRBD1. V trimming: 0 bases; J trimming: 7 bases; junction bases outside the gene matches: 6. CDR1 is SGHRS and CDR2 is YFSETQ in the germline V gene. The CDR3 has 15 residues. CDR3 in amino acids: CASSLGDRRGEKLFF. The CDR3 nucleotides read TGCGCCAGCAGCTTGGGGGACAGACGTGGTGAAAAACTGTTTTTT.

This clonotype showed up many times. This CDR3 is CASSAPDREVFGANVLTF. CDR3 nucleotide sequence: TGTGCCAGCAGCGCACCGGACAGGGAGGTGTTTGGGGCCAACGTCCTGACTTTC. The V and J genes are TRBV7-2 and TRBJ2-6, with 8 bases aligning to TRBD1. CDR3 size: 18 residues. Germline V gene data show CDR1 as SGHTA and CDR2 as FQGNSA. The V segment lost 5 bases and the J segment 3 bases; nucleotides outside the gene matches: 12. The variable domain in full, completed from reference TRBV7-2 and TRBJ2-6, reads GAGVSQSPSNKVTEKGKDVELRCDPISGHTALYWYRQSLGQGLEFLIYFQGNSAPDKSGLPSDRFSAERTGGSVSTLTIQRTQQEDSAVYLCASSAPDREVFGANVLTFGAGSRLTVL.

This clonotype has a single count. This chain links TRBV12-3 or TRBV12-4 with TRBJ2-1; 8 nucleotides agree with TRBD2. CDR3 length: 16 amino acids. V was pared by 2 bases and J by 1 base, with 4 bases of the junction left unmatched. The CDR3 protein is CASSLPGGDSYNEQFF. CDR3 in DNA: TGTGCCAGCAGTTTACCGGGAGGGGATTCCTACAATGAGCAGTTCTTC.

This clonotype appeared many times. The V and J genes are TRBV11-2 and TRBJ2-1; the D call may be TRBD1 or TRBD2 (5 bases each). This CDR3 spans 13 amino acids. CDR1 SGHAT and CDR2 FQNNGV come from the germline V gene. Trimming cost V 0 bases and J 10 bases, with 10 bases left between them. CDR3 sequence reads: CASSLERGSEQFF. CDR3 coding DNA: TGTGCCAGCAGCTTAGAGAGGGGTTCGGAGCAGTTCTTC.

This clonotype was seen ten or more times. The chain uses TRBV19 and TRBJ2-5; 11 positions agree with TRBD2. From germline, CDR1 is LNHDA and CDR2 SQIVND (reference sequence). This CDR3 has 15 amino acids. The junction had 3 bases not matched to a gene; V was cut back by 4 bases and J by 2 bases. The CDR3 loop reads CASSSTSGGQETQYF. The CDR3 DNA is TGTGCCAGTAGTAGCACTAGCGGGGGACAAGAGACCCAGTACTTC.

This clonotype occurred many times. The chain employs TRBV2 and TRBJ2-2; tentatively, D is TRBD1 (6 bases). V was clipped by 3 bases and J by 7 bases, with 9 bases between them. The CDR3 consists of 13 residues. The V gene's germline CDR1 is SNHLY and CDR2 FYNNEI. DNA of the CDR3: TGTGCCAGCAGTGACAGGGGTAACGGGGAGCTGTTTTTT. The encoded protein is CASSDRGNGELFF.

Ten or more counts support this clonotype. CDR3 in amino acids: CATRPYASTDTQYF. In nucleotides, the CDR3 is TGTGCCACTCGGCCCTACGCGAGCACAGATACGCAGTATTTT. The V gene is TRBV7-9, the J gene TRBJ2-3, with D hard to call. V lost 10 bases and J 0 bases, leaving 14 bases between the germline ends. The CDR3 runs 14 residues. Germline values: CDR1 SEHNR, CDR2 FQNEAQ (reference sequence). The full variable domain, with the rest looked up from reference TRBV7-9 and TRBJ2-3, is DTGVSQNPRHKITKRGQNVTFRCDPISEHNRLYWYRQTLGQGPEFLTYFQNEAQLEKSRLLSDRFSAERPKGSFSTLEIQRTEQGDSAMYLCATRPYASTDTQYFGPGTRLTVL.

Turning to this clonotype: A much more abundant neighbour one base away suggests this may be a read error. The V gene is TRBV20-1, the J gene TRBJ2-3, with a possible D match to TRBD1 (6 bases). CDR1 and CDR2 from the germline V gene are DFQATT and SNEGSKA (reference sequence). Trimming removed 7 bases from V and 2 bases from J, with 16 bases in between. The length of the CDR3 is 14 residues. CDR3 sequence reads: CSVTGTRATDTQYF. CDR3 nucleotides: TGCAGTGTTACAGGGACCAGAGCCACAGATACGCAGTATTTT.

V usage is TRBV7-6 and J usage is TRBJ2-3, with TRBD1 matching over 7 bases. J gave up 1 base and V 0 bases, and 1 base lay outside the gene matches. Germline-derived CDR1 and CDR2 are SGHVS and FNYEAQ. The CDR3 extends over 15 amino acids. The CDR3 DNA reads TGTGCCAGCAGCTTAGCGCAGGGGGGCACAGATACGCAGTATTTT. Encoded protein: CASSLAQGGTDTQYF.

This clonotype was counted at least ten times. V and J are TRBV7-9 and TRBJ2-1, with 11 bases aligning to TRBD2. Germline CDR1 SEHNR, CDR2 FQNEAQ (reference sequence). J lost 5 bases, V lost 5 bases, and 17 bases had no gene match. This CDR3 is built from 19 residues. In DNA, the CDR3 is TGTGCCAGCAGCCCAGGGATGGGCTTTAGCGGGGGGGCCCACAATGAGCAGTTCTTC. Amino acids: CASSPGMGFSGGAHNEQFF.

There are many counts of this clonotype. The chain combines TRBV29-1 with TRBJ1-2; D not certain. This CDR3 spans 13 amino acids. The germline gives CDR1 SQVTM, CDR2 ANQGSEA. V was clipped by 0 bases and J by 11 bases, with 16 bases between them. DNA for the CDR3: TGCAGCGTTGAAGATGCGGCAGCCCGCCTATACACCTTC. This translates into CSVEDAAARLYTF.

This clonotype has ten or more counts. V gene TRBV5-1 combines with J gene TRBJ2-3; 9 nucleotides agree with TRBD1. The CDR3 spans 15 residues. Germline assignment: CDR1 SGHRS and CDR2 YFSETQ. V gave up 0 bases and J gave up 4 bases; unmatched junction bases: 3. CDR3 nucleotides: TGCGCCAGCAGCTTGGTGGGACAGGGAGCAGATACGCAGTATTTT. The encoded protein is CASSLVGQGADTQYF. Combining the CDR3 with reference TRBV5-1 and TRBJ2-3 gives the whole variable domain KAGVTQTPRYLIKTRGQQVTLSCSPISGHRSVSWYQQTPGQGLQFLFEYFSETQRNKGNFPGRFSGRQFSNSRSEMNVSTLELGDSALYLCASSLVGQGADTQYFGPGTRLTVL.

The chain is built from TRBV7-6 and TRBJ2-1; D is unclear. With 0 bases removed from V and 6 bases from J, the gap between germline ends came to 9 bases. CDR3 length: 14 residues. Germline V gene lookup returns CDR1 SGHVS and CDR2 FNYEAQ. The chain's CDR3 is CASSLAGVVNEQFF. In DNA form, the CDR3 reads TGTGCCAGCAGCTTAGCTGGGGTAGTCAATGAGCAGTTCTTC.

This clonotype was recorded a few times. The chain combines TRBV3-1 with TRBJ1-1; D unresolved. Germline V gene data show CDR1 as LGHDT and CDR2 as YNNKEL (reference sequence). The CDR3 extends over 11 amino acids. V was clipped by 8 bases and J by 11 bases, with 15 bases between them. The CDR3 spells CASGVALPAFF. CDR3 bases: TGTGCCAGCGGGGTTGCCTTGCCGGCTTTCTTT.

This sequence joins TRBV6-5 and TRBJ1-1; 11 nucleotides agree with TRBD1. V was clipped by 2 bases and J by 4 bases; unmatched bases: 9. Germline CDR1 reads MNHEY; CDR2 reads SVGAGI. The CDR3 is 17 amino acids. CDR3 in DNA: TGTGCCAGCAGTTACGCGAGGACAGGGGGCTTTCGCACTGAAGCTTTCTTT. Translated, it gives CASSYARTGGFRTEAFF.

This clonotype was counted many times. The rearrangement links TRBV10-2 to TRBJ2-2; D is uncertain. Germline CDR1 reads WSHSY; CDR2 reads SAAADI. The CDR3 is 13 residues long. The V end was cut by 10 bases, the J end by 1 base, with 10 bases between. The CDR3 is CAILDRNTGELFF. CDR3 in DNA: TGCGCCATTTTGGACCGGAACACCGGGGAGCTGTTTTTT.

This clonotype was seen at least ten times. The rearrangement joins TRBV11-2 to TRBJ2-3; 8 positions agree with TRBD2. CDR1 and CDR2 from the germline V gene are SGHAT and FQNNGV. This CDR3 has 15 residues. V dropped 1 base and J dropped 10; count of bases not matched to a gene: 10. The DNA for the CDR3 is TGTGCCAGCAGCTTAGTTCACGGGGGGGCCACTCCGCAGTATTTT. Translating it yields CASSLVHGGATPQYF.

The rearrangement links TRBV19 to TRBJ2-5; D uncertain. Trimming pared 3 bases from V and 0 bases from J, leaving 11 bases between. This CDR3 is 15 amino acids long. Germline V gene data show CDR1 as LNHDA and CDR2 as SQIVND (reference sequence). This chain's CDR3 is CASSMIRGNQETQYF. DNA of the CDR3: TGTGCCAGTAGTATGATAAGAGGAAACCAAGAGACCCAGTACTTC.

The rearrangement uses TRBV30 and TRBJ1-6; D is perhaps TRBD1 (5 bases). Germline V gives CDR1 GTSNPN, CDR2 SVGIG (reference sequence). There are 15 residues in the CDR3. V lost 4 bases and J 5 bases, leaving 15 bases between the germline ends. CDR3 sequence: CAWKFRGLNNSPLHF. The CDR3 DNA is TGTGCCTGGAAGTTTCGGGGACTGAATAATTCACCCCTCCACTTT.

The table lists this clonotype with many counts. The chain has TRBV18 and TRBJ2-1, with 15 positions matching TRBD2. J lost 4 bases, V lost 0 bases, and 4 bases had no gene match. The CDR3 covers 18 residues. The germline gives CDR1 KGHSH, CDR2 LQKENI. The CDR3 nucleotides are TGTGCCAGCTCACCACCCGGACTAGCGGGGGGGAAGTACAATGAGCAGTTCTTC. It specifies CASSPPGLAGGKYNEQFF. The whole variable domain, remainder taken from reference TRBV18 and TRBJ2-1, is NAGVMQNPRHLVRRRGQEARLRCSPMKGHSHVYWYRQLPEEGLKFMVYLQKENIIDESGMPKERFSAEFPKEGPSILRIQQVVRGDSAAYFCASSPPGLAGGKYNEQFFGPGTRLTVL.

V usage is TRBV9 and J usage is TRBJ2-1; 9 bases align to TRBD2. The CDR3 sequence is 17 residues long. Germline CDR1 SGDLS, CDR2 YYNGEE. Germline trimming cut 5 bases from V and 5 bases from J; bases unmatched to any gene: 14. CDR3: CASRVRYGGGAHNEQFF. CDR3 DNA: TGTGCCAGCAGGGTCCGCTACGGCGGGGGGGCCCACAATGAGCAGTTCTTC.

There are many counts of this clonotype. V is TRBV6-5 and J is TRBJ2-5; the D gene is possibly TRBD2 (7 bases). Germline CDR1 is MNHEY and CDR2 is SVGAGI. The V end lost 5 bases, the J end lost 5 bases, and 18 bases lay between the germline ends. The CDR3 is 15 residues long. Here the CDR3 DNA reads TGTGCCAGCAGTGCCCCCACGGGGGGCCGGGAGACCCAGTACTTC. It translates to CASSAPTGGRETQYF.

There are many counts of this clonotype. The V and J genes are TRBV7-8 and TRBJ2-5, with 10 bases that match TRBD2. The CDR3 totals 17 residues. CDR1 SGHVS and CDR2 FQNEAQ come from the germline V gene. Trimming at V came to 1 base and at J to 3 bases, leaving 8 bases not matched to a gene. The CDR3 DNA is TGTGCCAGCAGCTTAGAACTAGCGGGGACGGCCAAAGAGACCCAGTACTTC. It codes for CASSLELAGTAKETQYF.

This clonotype came up a few times. This chain uses TRBV20-1 with TRBJ2-3, with 7 bases matching TRBD2. This CDR3 has 13 amino acids. Germline V gene data show CDR1 as DFQATT and CDR2 as SNEGSKA (reference sequence). After removal of 6 bases from V and 1 base from J, the junction contained 4 bases not matched to a gene. CDR3 DNA: TGCAGTGCCGGACTAGGTGGCACAGATACGCAGTATTTT. As protein: CSAGLGGTDTQYF.